These 18 T cell receptor beta chains originate from one sample sequenced in a study of blood T cell repertoires in COVID-19. Produced via immunoSEQ multiplex PCR; TCRdb's table is partial and in-frame only. The table lists hundreds of thousands of clones, roughly four fifths of them singletons. The material sequenced was peripheral blood. These receptor sequences come from a woman of 80 years or more with acute or convalescent COVID-19.

The rearrangement uses TRBV7-9 and TRBJ1-2; a possible D gene is TRBD1 (6 bases). Germline values: CDR1 SEHNR, CDR2 FQNEAQ (reference sequence). Trimming removed 1 base at V and 4 bases at J, with 7 bases between. The CDR3 length is 13 residues. The CDR3 DNA reads as TGTGCCAGCAGCTTAGAACAGGGCTATGGCTACACCTTC. Translating gives CASSLEQGYGYTF.

The chain combines TRBV9 with TRBJ2-5; D may be TRBD2 (6 bases). Germline V CDR1 and CDR2: SGDLS, YYNGEE. The CDR3 runs 13 residues. Trimming took 0 bases from V and 3 from J, leaving 6 bases between them. CDR3 nucleotides: TGTGCCAGCAGCGTAGCGGGGGAAGAGACCCAGTACTTC. Amino acid sequence: CASSVAGEETQYF. Based on the CDR3 plus reference TRBV9 and TRBJ2-5, the full variable domain is DSGVTQTPKHLITATGQRVTLRCSPRSGDLSVYWYQQSLDQGLQFLIQYYNGEERAKGNILERFSAQQFPDLHSELNLSSLELGDSALYFCASSVAGEETQYFGPGTRLLVL.

This clone is a singleton in its sample. The V and J genes are TRBV28 and TRBJ1-2; 7 bases agree with TRBD1. Germline lookup yields CDR1 MDHEN and CDR2 SYDVKM. The CDR3 length is 15 residues. Trimming at V came to 2 bases and at J to 8 bases, leaving 11 bases not matched to a gene. The CDR3 is CASSLIIGQGEGYTF. The CDR3 DNA is TGTGCCAGCAGTTTAATTATAGGGCAGGGGGAAGGCTACACCTTC.

V usage is TRBV19 and J usage is TRBJ2-1; no firm D call. CDR3 length equals 16 residues. V was trimmed by 3 bases and J by 4 bases, leaving 16 bases between them. Germline CDR1 reads LNHDA; CDR2 reads SQIVND (reference sequence). CDR3: CASSITAYQTYNEQFF. Written as DNA, the CDR3 is TGTGCCAGTAGTATCACAGCCTATCAAACTTACAATGAGCAGTTCTTC.

The chain uses TRBV5-1 and TRBJ1-2; D ambiguous. The ends were cut back, 0 bases at V and 2 bases at J, with 11 bases in the middle. The germline V gene has CDR1 SGHRS and CDR2 YFSETQ. The CDR3 is made up of 15 amino acids. Here the CDR3 reads CASSLGSGLNYGYTF. CDR3 nucleotides: TGCGCCAGCAGCTTGGGGTCGGGGTTGAACTATGGCTACACCTTC.

This chain uses TRBV6-5 with TRBJ2-5; D may be TRBD2 (6 bases). This CDR3 spans 14 amino acids. Germline loops: CDR1 MNHEY, CDR2 SVGAGI. Deletions cut 6 bases from V and 4 bases from J, with 15 bases between. The CDR3 DNA reads TGTGCCAGCAGGACCGGAGGGCGCGGAGAGACCCAGTACTTC. Protein product: CASRTGGRGETQYF.

The gene calls are TRBV19 and TRBJ1-1; TRBD1 might be the D (5 bases). The germline V gene has CDR1 LNHDA and CDR2 SQIVND (reference sequence). V lost 9 bases to trimming and J lost 0 bases, with 20 bases between them. The CDR3 has 16 residues. The CDR3 nucleotides are TGTGCCAGCAGTCAACGGCCAGGGATCATGAACACTGAAGCTTTCTTT. This gives the protein CASSQRPGIMNTEAFF.

This clone was observed a handful of times. V is TRBV3-1 (or the pseudogene TRBV3-2) and J is TRBJ1-6; D may be TRBD1 (6 bases). The V and J ends lost 5 bases and 8 bases respectively, with 19 bases between them. In germline, CDR1 is LGHDT, CDR2 YNNKEL (reference sequence). The CDR3 consists of 16 residues. CDR3 sequence (DNA): TGTGCCAGCAGCAAACCCCGGGGAGGGGGGGATTCACCCCTCCACTTT. Its translation: CASSKPRGGGDSPLHF.

The V call is TRBV7-2, the J call TRBJ2-1; no clear D. V was cut by 1 base and J by 8 bases, with 6 bases left in between. CDR1 is SGHTA and CDR2 is FQGNSA in the germline V gene. The CDR3 has 12 amino acids. CDR3 sequence reads: CASSLDSHEQFF. DNA of the CDR3: TGTGCCAGCAGCTTAGACAGTCATGAGCAGTTCTTC.

The chain combines TRBV6-2 or TRBV6-3 with TRBJ2-3; 11 bases fit TRBD2. In germline, CDR1 is MNHEY, CDR2 SVGEGT. CDR3 length equals 18 residues. Trimming took 6 bases from V and 1 from J; bases not matched to a gene: 12. DNA of the CDR3: TGTGCCAGCAGCTCAGGACTAGCGGGTCCGAAAGGCACAGATACGCAGTATTTT. This codes for CASSSGLAGPKGTDTQYF.

This chain links TRBV3-1 (or the pseudogene TRBV3-2) with TRBJ1-5; D is uncertain. The CDR3 covers 12 residues. The ends were cut back, 6 bases at V and 4 bases at J, with 7 bases in the middle. Looked up from germline, CDR1 is LGHDT and CDR2 is YNNKEL (reference sequence). The CDR3 DNA reads TGTGCCAGCAGACGGGTAAATCAGCCCCAGCATTTT. It translates to CASRRVNQPQHF.

The chain carries TRBV5-6 and TRBJ1-1; 9 nucleotides agree with TRBD1. The CDR3 totals 14 residues. Germline-derived CDR1 and CDR2 are SGHDT and YYEEEE. V dropped 5 bases and J dropped 1; count of bases not matched to a gene: 3. The CDR3, as DNA: TGTGCCAGCAGAGGGACAGGGCGGAACACTGAAGCTTTCTTT. It yields the protein CASRGTGRNTEAFF.

This clone was detected a few times. The chain links TRBV7-2 to TRBJ2-2, with 8 bases fitting TRBD2. This CDR3 spans 19 amino acids. Trimming took 2 bases from V and 0 from J; bases not matched to a gene: 11. Germline-derived CDR1 and CDR2 are SGHTA and FQGNSA. The CDR3 DNA is TGTGCCAGCAGCTTAACGGGCGGGGGGTTCAACGCGAACACCGGGGAGCTGTTTTTT. Encoded protein: CASSLTGGGFNANTGELFF.

The chain carries TRBV29-1 and TRBJ2-1, with 10 bases identical to TRBD2. In germline, CDR1 is SQVTM, CDR2 ANQGSEA. The V gene end was trimmed by 5 bases and the J gene end by 3 bases; junction bases not matched to a gene: 4. CDR3 size: 14 residues. The CDR3: CSVKLAGNYNEQFF. DNA of the CDR3: TGCAGCGTTAAACTAGCGGGGAACTACAATGAGCAGTTCTTC.

V usage is TRBV5-8 and J usage is TRBJ1-4; 7 nucleotides align to TRBD1. J was trimmed by 4 bases and V by 4 bases; bases with no gene match: 7. The germline V gene has CDR1 SGHTS and CDR2 YDEGEE. The CDR3 has 15 amino acids. The CDR3 nucleotides read TGTGCCAGCAGCCGCGGACAGGAACATAATGAAAAACTGTTTTTT. Translation gives CASSRGQEHNEKLFF.

This clone was seen once. The rearrangement uses TRBV28 and TRBJ2-1; 10 bases align to TRBD2. This CDR3 contains 19 residues. Per the germline V gene, CDR1 is MDHEN and CDR2 is SYDVKM. The V segment lost 0 bases and the J segment 2 bases; nucleotides outside the gene matches: 10. CDR3 bases: TGTGCCAGCAGTTTATGGGGCCTATCCCTAGCGGGAGCCTACAATGAGCAGTTCTTC. Residues: CASSLWGLSLAGAYNEQFF.

The V call is TRBV5-5, the J call TRBJ1-1; a weak D match, TRBD1 (5 bases). The V gene's germline CDR1 is SGHKS and CDR2 YYEKEE (reference sequence). The CDR3 is made up of 15 amino acids. Between the trimmed V and J ends, which lost 0 bases and 4 bases, there was a span of 13 bases. CDR3: CASSLATAGGTEAFF. DNA of the CDR3: TGTGCCAGCAGCTTGGCCACGGCGGGGGGCACTGAAGCTTTCTTT.

This chain connects TRBV7-2 to TRBJ1-3; D not certain. Germline V lookup: CDR1 SGHTA, CDR2 FQGNSA. This CDR3 contains 15 residues. Trimming pared 3 bases from V and 2 bases from J, leaving 11 bases between. The CDR3 nucleotides read TGTGCCAGCAGCTTCGTCCGGGGAACTGGAAACACCATATATTTT. This sequence encodes CASSFVRGTGNTIYF.